The following is a TCR beta chain sequence with its context. This clone is a singleton in its sample. The target of this receptor is not known. No base-level quality is on record; no much larger clone is a single base apart. The data originate from a study of blood T cell repertoires in COVID-19 (dated by TCRdb to between 2020 and 2021). Background on the whole study: Samples covering the acute and convalescent phases of COVID-19 were provided by collaborators in the United States, Italy and Spain. The material from the prospective study consisted of cDNA or gDNA derived from T cells, B-cell-depleted T cells, or PBMCs. Subjects who had been exposed to COVID-19, were actively infected with it, or had recovered from it provided the deeply sampled blood TCRbeta repertoires that made up the dataset. A freely available public database, intended as a resource for researchers studying the immune response to SARS-CoV-2, is where the repertoires were released. The samples were drawn from the first 160 participants of the ongoing ImmuneRACE study and from some 1,300 subjects provided by 6 global collaborators. Nearly every sample came with metadata listing a de-identified subject ID, COVID-19 status, age in years and sex. Where available, HLA class I and class II types were obtained from metadata supplied by the sample provider rather than from assay-based typing. The investigation overall reported the following: How much clinical and demographic metadata was included differed by source and by participant, and the metadata was provided uncurated.

CDR3 length: 15 amino acids, cysteine to phenylalanine. Left in the record is the CDR3 DNA by itself, 45 bases read in frame from the first base. Via the germline V gene (reference sequence), CDR1 is WNHNN and CDR2 SYGVQD. V and J are truncated by 6 bases and 4 bases respectively, leaving an intervening sequence of 17 bases. The immunoSEQ Assay, a bias-controlled multiplex PCR, was used to amplify TCRbeta CDR3 regions from genomic DNA. The original methods were these. The number of nucleated cells in each sample was estimated by amplification of reference gene primers within the assay. To quantify the absolute abundance of each unique TCRbeta CDR3 rearrangement, sequence reads were collapsed and filtered. For each sample, productive Simpson clonality was calculated as the square root of Simpson's diversity index over productive rearrangements. The table was pulled from immuneACCESS by TCRdb, which kept in-frame rearrangements only. Such tables lose some clones; where checked, under half of the loss comes from unresolved V genes, and the rest has no known cause. Clone size and the V and J calls come from that table; the DNA yielded D and trimming. This sample gives fewer than 300,000 clones in total; 80% to 95% of them show up just once. Jointly, the top ten make up around 1.1% of the sample.

In the prospective study, participants were about 18 to 100 years old, resided in 24 geographic areas of the United States, and were enrolled through a virtual design. In the prospective study, cohorts were assigned on the basis of participant-reported clinical history obtained from a screening survey and a study questionnaire. Recovered participants in ImmuneRACE Cohort 3 were defined by two consecutive negative NP/OP PCR tests, clearance by a healthcare professional, or resolution of symptoms. Each participant in the prospective study had whole blood, serum and a nasopharyngeal or oropharyngeal swab collected by mobile phlebotomists. Over an approximately 2-month period, participants in the prospective study had the option of providing additional blood draws and questionnaires. Before DNA extraction, prospective study blood samples were shipped either frozen or at room temperature.

This sequence was found in a woman in her 30s who had recovered from COVID-19. This receptor chain uses TRBV10-1 and TRBJ2-3; TRBD1 could be the D gene, as 7 bases match. Sequencing used PBMCs or T cells enriched from blood (not recorded which). The DNA sequence reads TGCGCCAGCAGGGGGGGAGAGACAGGGCCAGATACGCAGTATTTT. This is translated as CASRGGETGPDTQYF.